This T cell receptor (beta chain) is drawn from a study of blood T cell repertoires in COVID-19. Germline V lookup: CDR1 LGHNA, CDR2 YNFKEQ. J gave up 1 base and V 5 bases, and 8 bases lay outside the gene matches. CDR3 length equals 16 residues. Here immunoSEQ multiplex PCR was the method, and the copy in TCRdb shows in-frame clones only, minus some. The sample includes some 70,000 clones, 70% to 90% of them seen just once. Enrollment of patients from Seattle took place during active infection, with longitudinal follow-up. The chain joins TRBV4-2 to TRBJ2-7, with 10 bases aligning to TRBD2. Material for sequencing was peripheral blood. This TCR came from a middle-aged man with COVID-19, enrolled during active disease. The CDR3 DNA reads TGTGCCAGCAGCTCAGCGGGGGGGCATTTATCCTACGAGCAGTACTTC. It yields the protein CASSSAGGHLSYEQYF.